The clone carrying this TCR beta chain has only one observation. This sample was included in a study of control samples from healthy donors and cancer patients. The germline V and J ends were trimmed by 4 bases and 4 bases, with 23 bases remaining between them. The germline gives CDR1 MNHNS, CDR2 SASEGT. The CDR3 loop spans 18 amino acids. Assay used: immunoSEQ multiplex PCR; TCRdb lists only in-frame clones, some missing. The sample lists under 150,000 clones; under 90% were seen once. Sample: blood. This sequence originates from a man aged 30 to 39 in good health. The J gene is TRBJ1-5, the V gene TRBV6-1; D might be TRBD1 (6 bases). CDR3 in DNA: TGTGCCAGCAGTGCTACGCCGTCAGGGGTTACCCCAAATCAGCCCCAGCATTTT. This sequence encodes CASSATPSGVTPNQPQHF.